This passage covers 25 T cell receptor beta chains from one sample sequenced in a study of blood T cells in healthy people across ages. A second PCR of 7 to 11 cycles used a sample-barcoded 5' primer and a J-beta primer mix. Each CDR3 protein gets one entry after TCRdb re-called the 5' RACE reads with MiXCR. The sample includes 650,000 to 950,000 distinct CDR3 sequences, around 43% of them seen just once. Source material: blood. The source is a man in his 60s in good health.

This clonotype was recorded a few times. The rearrangement joins TRBV4-3 to TRBJ2-1; a weak D match, TRBD2 (5 bases). The germline V and J ends were trimmed by 0 bases and 10 bases, with 16 bases remaining between them. This CDR3 is 15 amino acids long. Germline CDR1 LGHNA, CDR2 YSLEER. Written as DNA, the CDR3 is TGCGCCAGCAGCCAAGATCTAAACTCCCCGGGGGAGCAGTTCTTC. Amino acid sequence: CASSQDLNSPGEQFF.

This rearrangement joins TRBV4-1 to TRBJ2-2; maybe TRBD2 (5 bases). V gave up 4 bases and J gave up 6 bases, with 15 bases separating them. CDR1 and CDR2 (germline): MGHRA, YSYEKL. This CDR3 is 15 amino acids long. CDR3 sequence reads: CASSLTTTTAGELFF. The DNA of the CDR3 is TGCGCCAGCAGCCTCACGACTACCACGGCCGGGGAGCTGTTTTTT.

This chain joins TRBV6-2 or TRBV6-3 and TRBJ2-7; TRBD2 agrees at 8 bases. V trimming: 8 bases; J trimming: 4 bases; junction bases outside the gene matches: 16. The CDR3 consists of 16 residues. Germline-derived CDR1 and CDR2 are MNHEY and SVGEGT. CDR3 amino acids: CASHAPSGGSVYEQYF. CDR3 nucleotides: TGTGCCAGCCACGCCCCCAGCGGGGGTTCCGTGTACGAGCAGTACTTC.

The V call is TRBV7-2, the J call TRBJ2-1, with D possibly called TRBD1 or TRBD2 (5 bases each). This CDR3 spans 14 amino acids. The ends were cut back, 2 bases at V and 10 bases at J, with 15 bases in the middle. Looked up from germline, CDR1 is SGHTA and CDR2 is FQGNSA. The CDR3, as DNA: TGTGCCAGCAGCTTATGGAATCGTGAGGGGGAGCAGTTCTTC. Amino acids: CASSLWNREGEQFF.

The chain joins TRBV4-1 to TRBJ2-4; D ambiguous. In germline, CDR1 is MGHRA, CDR2 YSYEKL. This CDR3 contains 15 residues. V lost 4 bases and J 0 bases, leaving 10 bases between the germline ends. The CDR3 loop is CASSPRVLAKNIQYF. DNA of the CDR3: TGCGCCAGCAGCCCCCGGGTATTAGCCAAAAACATTCAGTACTTC.

The chain employs TRBV2 and TRBJ2-7; no clear D. V was pared by 3 bases and J by 4 bases, with 7 bases between. Germline CDR1 reads SNHLY; CDR2 reads FYNNEI. The CDR3 spans 12 residues. The CDR3 loop reads CASSETGYEQYF. CDR3 DNA: TGTGCCAGCAGTGAGACTGGGTACGAGCAGTACTTC.

The chain couples TRBV7-3 to TRBJ2-2; D ambiguous. Trimming took 2 bases from V and 1 from J, leaving 5 bases between them. There are 14 residues in the CDR3. Per germline, CDR1 SGHTA and CDR2 FQGTGA. CDR3 DNA sequence: TGTGCCAGCAGCTTAGTGCAGAACACCGGGGAGCTGTTTTTT. Its translation is CASSLVQNTGELFF.

J is TRBJ1-5 and V is TRBV20-1; 7 positions agree with TRBD1. This CDR3 spans 15 amino acids. The germline V gene encodes CDR1 DFQATT and CDR2 SNEGSKA (reference sequence). After removal of 6 bases from V and 3 bases from J, the junction contained 11 bases not matched to a gene. CDR3 in amino acids: CSANNRGGNNQPQHF. The CDR3 DNA reads TGCAGTGCCAATAACAGGGGTGGGAACAATCAGCCCCAGCATTTT.

The chain combines TRBV6-2 or TRBV6-3 with TRBJ1-2; no reliable D call. CDR3 length equals 15 residues. CDR1 and CDR2 from the germline V gene are MNHEY and SVGEGT. Trimming shortened V by 5 bases and J by 4 bases, and 17 bases separated the two germline ends. The CDR3 is CASSPPGALSYGYTF. The CDR3 DNA follows: TGTGCCAGCAGTCCCCCGGGAGCCCTATCCTATGGCTACACCTTC.

The chain combines TRBV7-2 with TRBJ2-7, with D possibly matching TRBD1 (6 bases). V was trimmed by 5 bases and J by 2 bases, leaving 16 bases between them. This CDR3 comprises 15 residues. The germline gives CDR1 SGHTA, CDR2 FQGNSA. CDR3 region: CASSQIRQEPYEQYF. The DNA for the CDR3 is TGTGCCAGCAGCCAGATCCGACAGGAGCCCTACGAGCAGTACTTC.

V usage is TRBV3-1 and J usage is TRBJ2-1; D is possibly TRBD1 or TRBD2 (5 bases each). Germline CDR1 is LGHDT and CDR2 is YNNKEL (reference sequence). V shed 2 bases and J shed 5 bases, with 10 bases lying between them. The CDR3 loop spans 14 amino acids. The CDR3 is CASSQTGTHNEQFF. The CDR3 coding sequence is TGTGCCAGCAGCCAAACCGGGACCCACAATGAGCAGTTCTTC.

In DNA, the CDR3 is TGTGCCAGCAAAGAGGGGGGGGACAGGTTGGAGACCCAGTACTTC. This translates into CASKEGGDRLETQYF. The rearrangement joins TRBV7-8 to TRBJ2-5, with D perhaps TRBD1 (8 bases). In germline, CDR1 is SGHVS, CDR2 FQNEAQ. Trimming pared 7 bases from V and 5 bases from J, leaving 20 bases between. This CDR3 comprises 15 residues.

The rearrangement joins TRBV10-2 to TRBJ1-2; 8 nucleotides align to TRBD1. Unmatched junction bases numbered 6, after V lost 2 bases and J lost 7 bases. Germline V gene sequence: CDR1 WSHSY, CDR2 SAAADI. The CDR3 extends over 14 amino acids. The CDR3 nucleotides are TGCGCCAGCAGTGAGGCAGGGGGCACGGGTGGCTACACCTTC. The encoded protein is CASSEAGGTGGYTF.

The sample holds a few counts of this clonotype. CDR3 region: CSASSGLTIKGYEQYF. The DNA of the CDR3 is TGCAGTGCTAGTTCGGGACTAACGATAAAGGGCTACGAGCAGTACTTC. The chain couples TRBV20-1 to TRBJ2-7; 7 bases agree with TRBD2. CDR1 is DFQATT and CDR2 is SNEGSKA in the germline V gene (reference sequence). This CDR3 contains 16 residues. Losses at the gene ends were 3 bases for V and 3 bases for J; bases not matched to a gene: 14.

The chain joins TRBV4-3 to TRBJ2-7; D unclear. Looked up from germline, CDR1 is LGHNA and CDR2 is YSLEER. V was pared by 1 base and J by 0 bases, with 13 bases between. The CDR3 is made up of 16 amino acids. The CDR3 bases are TGCGCCAGCAGCCAAGCAGTTCTTCCGAGCTCCTACGAGCAGTACTTC. Protein sequence: CASSQAVLPSSYEQYF.

The chain carries TRBV20-1 and TRBJ2-7, with D perhaps TRBD1 (6 bases). Germline V gene sequence: CDR1 DFQATT, CDR2 SNEGSKA (reference sequence). The V end lost 0 bases, the J end lost 3 bases, and 9 bases lay between the germline ends. This CDR3 region has 13 residues. CDR3: CSARETGFYEQYF. CDR3 nucleotide sequence: TGCAGTGCTAGAGAAACAGGGTTCTACGAGCAGTACTTC.

The rearrangement links TRBV2 to TRBJ2-4; possibly TRBD2 for D (6 bases). The CDR3 has 13 amino acids. CDR1 is SNHLY, CDR2 FYNNEI, per germline. The germline V and J ends were trimmed by 6 bases and 8 bases, with 14 bases remaining between them. The chain's CDR3 is CASRGGANDIQYF. CDR3 DNA: TGTGCCAGCAGGGGGGGAGCTAATGACATTCAGTACTTC. Together with reference TRBV2 and TRBJ2-4, the CDR3 gives the full variable domain: EPEVTQTPSHQVTQMGQEVILRCVPISNHLYFYWYRQILGQKVEFLVSFYNNEISEKSEIFDDQFSVERPDGSNFTLKIRSTKLEDSAMYFCASRGGANDIQYFGAGTRLSVL.

This clonotype was detected a few times. For the CDR3, the DNA is TGCGCCAGCAGCCCAGGACAGGGAGTGAACACTGAAGCTTTCTTT. The encoded protein is CASSPGQGVNTEAFF. V is TRBV4-1 and J is TRBJ1-1, with 8 positions matching TRBD1. V was pared by 4 bases and J by 0 bases, with 4 bases of the junction left unmatched. Germline loops: CDR1 MGHRA, CDR2 YSYEKL. The CDR3 loop spans 15 amino acids.

This clonotype was counted once. The J gene is TRBJ1-5, the V gene TRBV19; possibly TRBD1 for D (5 bases). The CDR3 covers 13 residues. CDR1 is LNHDA and CDR2 is SQIVND in the germline V gene (reference sequence). Trimming stripped 7 bases from V and 3 bases from J, with 10 bases between. The CDR3 spells CASTGTLNQPQHF. The CDR3 DNA reads TGTGCCAGTACAGGGACCCTCAATCAGCCCCAGCATTTT.

The chain is built from TRBV28 and TRBJ2-1; 8 bases map to TRBD2. The ends lost 6 bases at V and 7 bases at J; junction bases unmatched: 5. Germline V gene data show CDR1 as MDHEN and CDR2 as SYDVKM. There are 13 residues in the CDR3. The CDR3 spells CASRRTSLNEQFF. Written as DNA, the CDR3 is TGTGCCAGCAGGAGGACTAGCTTGAATGAGCAGTTCTTC.

The chain combines TRBV6-2 or TRBV6-3 with TRBJ2-5, with 12 bases matching TRBD1. The J call is doubtful: the DNA matches TRBJ2-7 better. The CDR3 is made up of 16 amino acids. Germline V gene sequence: CDR1 MNHEY, CDR2 SVGEGT. CDR3 amino acids: CASRPTGTGGRYEQYF. CDR3 nucleotide sequence: TGTGCCAGCCGCCCAACGGGGACAGGGGGCCGCTACGAGCAGTACTTC.

This chain links TRBV7-2 with TRBJ2-3; unclear D gene. The CDR3 contains 14 residues. Trimming removed 1 base from V and 5 bases from J, with 10 bases in between. Germline assignment: CDR1 SGHTA and CDR2 FQGNSA. The CDR3 nucleotides read TGTGCCAGCAGCTTAGGTGTAGTGGGAGATACGCAGTATTTT. Translated, it gives CASSLGVVGDTQYF. Full variable domain (remainder filled in from reference TRBV7-2 and TRBJ2-3): GAGVSQSPSNKVTEKGKDVELRCDPISGHTALYWYRQSLGQGLEFLIYFQGNSAPDKSGLPSDRFSAERTGGSVSTLTIQRTQQEDSAVYLCASSLGVVGDTQYFGPGTRLTVL.

V and J are TRBV24-1 and TRBJ2-1; weak D call: TRBD2 (6 bases). V lost 0 bases and J 8 bases, leaving 13 bases between the germline ends. Germline V lookup: CDR1 KGHDR, CDR2 SFDVKD. CDR3 length equals 15 residues. The DNA for the CDR3 is TGTGCCACCAGTGATTTGGGAGGGCAGGGCTATGAGCAGTTCTTC. This gives the protein CATSDLGGQGYEQFF.

The sample holds many counts of this clonotype. The chain links TRBV4-1 to TRBJ1-4; TRBD1 matches at 7 bases. There are 16 residues in the CDR3. Germline V gene lookup returns CDR1 MGHRA and CDR2 YSYEKL. Germline trimming cut 0 bases from V and 7 bases from J; bases unmatched to any gene: 8. The CDR3 spells CASSQDRGGASEKLFF. The CDR3 DNA follows: TGCGCCAGCAGCCAAGATCGAGGGGGCGCCTCTGAAAAACTGTTTTTT.

This clonotype showed up just a few times. This chain joins TRBV7-9 and TRBJ1-6; D is perhaps TRBD1 (5 bases). The CDR3 is 14 residues long. Germline V gene data show CDR1 as SEHNR and CDR2 as FQNEAQ (reference sequence). Deletions cut 2 bases from V and 7 bases from J, with 9 bases between. The CDR3, as DNA: TGTGCCAGCAGCTTAATAGGGGCCAATTCACCCCTCCACTTT. This sequence encodes CASSLIGANSPLHF.